Described below is a single T cell receptor beta chain sequence and its context. The CDR3 spans 18 residues. The trim removed 1 base at V and 5 bases at J, leaving 10 bases unmatched. CDR1 SGHRS and CDR2 YFSETQ come from the germline V gene. Using immunoSEQ multiplex PCR, the repertoire was profiled, and TCRdb retains in-frame clones only, with some absent. The sample includes roughly 160,000 clones, 88% of them seen just once. The data were obtained in a study of blood T cell repertoires in COVID-19. The chain uses TRBV5-1 and TRBJ2-3; 13 bases map to TRBD2. Material: peripheral blood. The TCR was taken from a man between 45 and 60 years old who had recovered from COVID-19. The CDR3 nucleotides read TGCGCCAGCAGCTTGACAGGACTAGCGGGGGCCGGGGAAGATACGCAGTATTTT. This codes for CASSLTGLAGAGEDTQYF.